This TCR beta chain was obtained from a study of T cell responses to AZD1222 COVID-19 vaccine (dated by TCRdb to the early 2020s). The study in broad terms: TCR sequencing covered roughly 230 trial participants: 200 to 210 given two doses of AZD1222 and around 26 given two doses of MenACWY control vaccine. Enrollment into the trials was organized by age into subgroups of 18-55, 56-69 and 70-plus years, and those subgroups contained roughly 150, 30 and 60 TCR-sequenced participants, respectively. On the study overall, not on this receptor specifically: Participants were mostly white British, with more females than males. The authors suggested clonal diversity may have been underestimated. The 56-69-year group was small, and its depth increase did not reach significance, likely because of low power. Conclusions about previously exposed vaccinees were limited because only six AZD1222 recipients were SARS-CoV-2 seropositive at baseline. Because no day 14 peak-response samples were available, repertoires were characterized only after the peak T cell response. After two AZD1222 doses, spike-specific TCR breadth and depth were significantly higher than at day 0 and than in MenACWY recipients. CD4 TCRs associated with the vaccine covered the entire spike protein, and the dominant responses were in regions 160-218 and 743-854. Nearly half of unique spike-specific TCRs reportedly recognized epitopes outside regions mutated in the B.1.351 and B.1.1.7 variants.

The time point label, as the study defines it: about 28 days (+/-7) after the second vaccine dose. AZD1222 recipients whose second dose came at about 4 weeks and those whose second dose came at about 12 weeks were combined into one group, since spike-specific TCR depth and breadth did not differ between the two schedules. Samples from vaccinated people were obtained from the UK trials COV001 and COV002, which included a single-blind randomized controlled phase 2/3 trial of AZD1222 (ChAdOx1 nCoV-19) in healthy adults. Trial participant PBMC samples were collected at day 0 and day 28 after the second dose for TCRbeta chain sequencing. The CDR3 regions of human TCRbeta chains were analyzed by immunosequencing. The authors' analysis ran thus. TCRs in the repertoires were compared against a reference library of SARS-CoV-2-specific TCRs that had been generated with the MIRA antigen-specificity platform. Breadth meant the fraction of unique TCRs that were SARS-CoV-2-associated, whereas depth meant the fraction of total T cells that were SARS-CoV-2-associated. Using the MIRA data, each spike-specific TCR was assigned both to the spike region to which the TCR was reactive and to a CD4 or CD8 class. Log10-transformed breadth and depth values were compared by one-way ANOVA with Sidak's multiple comparisons tests. Imported from immuneACCESS, the table was reduced by TCRdb to in-frame sequences with V and J called. These copies leave out some clones; in studies compared against another copy, an unresolved V gene accounts for under half, and the cause of the remainder is not known. Clone size and V and J calls were adopted from that table, with D and trimming inferred from the DNA. The sample profile shows about 120,000 clones; about 86% of them were found once. The ten largest clones capture 3% of the sample.

The CDR3 holds 15 amino acids from the cysteine to the phenylalanine. Solely the CDR3 DNA is kept, with 45 bases framed from the first base. V is pared back by 3 bases and J by 2 bases, with 14 bases lying between the germline termini. CDR1 LNHDA and CDR2 SQIVND are derived from the germline V gene (reference sequence). This clone was picked up one time. The antigen it binds to is not known. Qualities for individual bases were not recorded, and no much larger clone is one base off. The sequences come from peripheral blood, collected 28 days after the second AZD1222 dose. The sequence came from an adult who received the AZD1222 COVID-19 vaccine. This chain is built from TRBV19 and TRBJ2-7; the best D guess is TRBD1, with 6 bases matching. CDR3 loop: CASSIGAGETYEQYF. The nucleotide sequence reads TGTGCCAGTAGTATTGGGGCAGGGGAGACCTACGAGCAGTACTTC.